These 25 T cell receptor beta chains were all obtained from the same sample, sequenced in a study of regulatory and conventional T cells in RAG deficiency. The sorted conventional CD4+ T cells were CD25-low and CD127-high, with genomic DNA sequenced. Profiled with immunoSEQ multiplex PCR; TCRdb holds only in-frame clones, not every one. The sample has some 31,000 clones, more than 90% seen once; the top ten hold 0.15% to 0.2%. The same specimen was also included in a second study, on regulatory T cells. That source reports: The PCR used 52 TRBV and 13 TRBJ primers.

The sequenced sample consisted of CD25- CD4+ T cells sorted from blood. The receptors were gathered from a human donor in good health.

CDR3 nucleotides: TGTGCCAGCAGCGGGACAGGGGGCTTGAGCACCGGGGAGCTGTTTTTT. Protein sequence: CASSGTGGLSTGELFF. The rearrangement joins TRBV5-6 to TRBJ2-2, with 12 bases lining up with TRBD1. Trimming cost V 4 bases and J 4 bases; bases outside gene matches: 5. The CDR3 has 16 amino acids. Germline CDR1 and CDR2: SGHDT and YYEEEE.

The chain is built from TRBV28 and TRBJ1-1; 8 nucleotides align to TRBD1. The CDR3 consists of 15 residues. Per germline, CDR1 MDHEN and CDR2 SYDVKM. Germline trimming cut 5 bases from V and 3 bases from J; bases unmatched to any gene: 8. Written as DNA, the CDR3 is TGTGCCAGCAGTCCCGCGGACAGGGCACACACTGAAGCTTTCTTT. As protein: CASSPADRAHTEAFF. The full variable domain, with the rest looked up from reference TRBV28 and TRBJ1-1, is DVKVTQSSRYLVKRTGEKVFLECVQDMDHENMFWYRQDPGLGLRLIYFSYDVKMKEKGDIPEGYSVSREKKERFSLILESASTNQTSMYLCASSPADRAHTEAFFGQGTRLTVV.

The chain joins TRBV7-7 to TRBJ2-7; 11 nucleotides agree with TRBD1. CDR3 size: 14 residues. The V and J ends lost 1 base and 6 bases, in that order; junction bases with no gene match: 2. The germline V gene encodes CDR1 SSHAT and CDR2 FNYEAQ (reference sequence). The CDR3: CASSLGDRGGEQYF. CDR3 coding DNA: TGTGCCAGCAGCTTAGGGGACAGGGGGGGCGAGCAGTACTTC.

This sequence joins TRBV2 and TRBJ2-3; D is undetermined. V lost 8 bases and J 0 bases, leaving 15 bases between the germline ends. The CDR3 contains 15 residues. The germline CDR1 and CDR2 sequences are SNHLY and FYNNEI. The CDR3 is CASVANLLSTDTQYF. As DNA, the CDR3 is TGTGCCAGCGTGGCCAACCTCCTGAGCACAGATACGCAGTATTTT.

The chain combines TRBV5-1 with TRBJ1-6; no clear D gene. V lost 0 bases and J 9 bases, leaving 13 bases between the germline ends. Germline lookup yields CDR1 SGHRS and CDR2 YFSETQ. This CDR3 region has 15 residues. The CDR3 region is CASSLGPPIGSPLHF. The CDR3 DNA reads TGCGCCAGCAGCTTGGGCCCCCCAATCGGTTCACCCCTCCACTTT. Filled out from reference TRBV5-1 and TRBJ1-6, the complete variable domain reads KAGVTQTPRYLIKTRGQQVTLSCSPISGHRSVSWYQQTPGQGLQFLFEYFSETQRNKGNFPGRFSGRQFSNSRSEMNVSTLELGDSALYLCASSLGPPIGSPLHFGNGTRLTVT.

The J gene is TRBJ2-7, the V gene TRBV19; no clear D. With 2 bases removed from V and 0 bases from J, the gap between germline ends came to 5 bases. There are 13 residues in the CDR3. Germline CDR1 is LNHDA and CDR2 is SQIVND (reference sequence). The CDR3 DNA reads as TGTGCCAGTAGTATACAGGACTCCTACGAGCAGTACTTC. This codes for CASSIQDSYEQYF.

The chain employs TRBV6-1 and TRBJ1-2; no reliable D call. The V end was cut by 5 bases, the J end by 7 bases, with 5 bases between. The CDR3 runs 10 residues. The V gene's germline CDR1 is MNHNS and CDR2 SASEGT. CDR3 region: CASSLLGYTF. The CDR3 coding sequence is TGTGCCAGCAGTTTACTTGGCTACACCTTC.

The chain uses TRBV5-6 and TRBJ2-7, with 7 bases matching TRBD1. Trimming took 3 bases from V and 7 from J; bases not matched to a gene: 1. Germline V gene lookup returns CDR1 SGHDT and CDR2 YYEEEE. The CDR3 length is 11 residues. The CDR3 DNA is TGTGCCAGCAGCTCGACAGGGGAGCAGTACTTC. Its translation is CASSSTGEQYF.

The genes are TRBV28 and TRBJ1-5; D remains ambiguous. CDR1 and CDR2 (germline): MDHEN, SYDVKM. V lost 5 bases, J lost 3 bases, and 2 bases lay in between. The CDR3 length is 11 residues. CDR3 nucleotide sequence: TGTGCCAGCAGTCTCAATCAGCCCCAGCATTTT. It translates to CASSLNQPQHF.

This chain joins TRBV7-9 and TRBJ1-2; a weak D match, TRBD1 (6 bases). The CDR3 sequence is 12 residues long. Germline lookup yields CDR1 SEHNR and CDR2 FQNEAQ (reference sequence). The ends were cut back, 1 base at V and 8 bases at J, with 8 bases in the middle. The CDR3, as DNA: TGTGCCAGCAGCTTAGTAGGGGGAGGCTACACCTTC. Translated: CASSLVGGGYTF. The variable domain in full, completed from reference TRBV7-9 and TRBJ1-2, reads DTGVSQNPRHKITKRGQNVTFRCDPISEHNRLYWYRQTLGQGPEFLTYFQNEAQLEKSRLLSDRFSAERPKGSFSTLEIQRTEQGDSAMYLCASSLVGGGYTFGSGTRLTVV.

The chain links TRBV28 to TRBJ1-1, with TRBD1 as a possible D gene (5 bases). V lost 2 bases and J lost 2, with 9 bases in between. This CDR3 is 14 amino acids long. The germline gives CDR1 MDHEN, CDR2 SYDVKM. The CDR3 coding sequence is TGTGCCAGCAGTTTAGGAGGGGTAAACACTGAAGCTTTCTTT. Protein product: CASSLGGVNTEAFF.

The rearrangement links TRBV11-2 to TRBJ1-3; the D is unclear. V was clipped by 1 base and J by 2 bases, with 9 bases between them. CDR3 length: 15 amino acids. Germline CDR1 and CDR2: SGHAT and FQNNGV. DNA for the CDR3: TGTGCCAGCAGCTTAGCGGGGATTGCTGGAAACACCATATATTTT. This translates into CASSLAGIAGNTIYF.

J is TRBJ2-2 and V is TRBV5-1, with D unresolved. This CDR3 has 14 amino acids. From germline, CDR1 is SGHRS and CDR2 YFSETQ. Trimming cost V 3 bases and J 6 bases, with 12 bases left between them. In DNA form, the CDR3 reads TGCGCCAGCAGCTCCGTAGAAAAGCCCGGGGAGCTGTTTTTT. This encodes CASSSVEKPGELFF.

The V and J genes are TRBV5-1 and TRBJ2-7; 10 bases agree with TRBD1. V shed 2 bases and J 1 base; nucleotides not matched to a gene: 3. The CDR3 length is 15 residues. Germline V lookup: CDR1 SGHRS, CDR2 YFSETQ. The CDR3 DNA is TGCGCCAGCAGCTTCGGGACAGGGGAGTCCTACGAGCAGTACTTC. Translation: CASSFGTGESYEQYF.

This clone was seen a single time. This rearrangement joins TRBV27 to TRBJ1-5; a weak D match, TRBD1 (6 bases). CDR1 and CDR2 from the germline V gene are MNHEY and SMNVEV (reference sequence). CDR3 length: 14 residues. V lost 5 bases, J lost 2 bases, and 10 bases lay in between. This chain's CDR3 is CASSPRGGNQPQHF. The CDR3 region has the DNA TGTGCCAGCAGTCCCAGGGGTGGCAATCAGCCCCAGCATTTT.

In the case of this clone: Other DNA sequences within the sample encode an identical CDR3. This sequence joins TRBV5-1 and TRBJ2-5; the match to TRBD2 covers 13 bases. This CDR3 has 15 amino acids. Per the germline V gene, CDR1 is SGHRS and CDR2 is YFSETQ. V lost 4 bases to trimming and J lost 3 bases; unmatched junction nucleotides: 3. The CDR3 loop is CASSTGLAGEETQYF. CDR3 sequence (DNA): TGCGCCAGCAGCACTGGACTAGCGGGAGAAGAGACCCAGTACTTC.

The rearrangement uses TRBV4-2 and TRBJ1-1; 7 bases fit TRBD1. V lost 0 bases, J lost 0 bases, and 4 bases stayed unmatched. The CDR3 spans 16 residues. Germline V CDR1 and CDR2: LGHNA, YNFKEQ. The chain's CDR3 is CASSQERQGLNTEAFF. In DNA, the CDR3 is TGTGCCAGCAGCCAAGAAAGACAGGGCCTGAACACTGAAGCTTTCTTT.

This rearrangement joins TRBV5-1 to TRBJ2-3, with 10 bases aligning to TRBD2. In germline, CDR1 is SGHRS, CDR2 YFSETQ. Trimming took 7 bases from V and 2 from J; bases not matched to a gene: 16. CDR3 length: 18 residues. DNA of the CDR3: TGCGCCAGCGCATACCCCGGGTTAGCGGGAGGTATCACAGATACGCAGTATTTT. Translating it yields CASAYPGLAGGITDTQYF.

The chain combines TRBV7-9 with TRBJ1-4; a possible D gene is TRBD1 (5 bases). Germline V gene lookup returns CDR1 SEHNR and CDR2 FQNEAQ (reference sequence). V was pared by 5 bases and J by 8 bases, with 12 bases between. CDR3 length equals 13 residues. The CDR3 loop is CASSHNDREKLFF. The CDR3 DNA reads TGTGCCAGCAGCCATAACGACAGAGAAAAACTGTTTTTT.

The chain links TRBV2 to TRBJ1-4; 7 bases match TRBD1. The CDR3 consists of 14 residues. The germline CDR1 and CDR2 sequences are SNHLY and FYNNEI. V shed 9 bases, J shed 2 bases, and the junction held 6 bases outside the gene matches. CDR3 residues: CASCLQGTNEKLFF. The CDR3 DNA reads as TGTGCCAGTTGCTTACAGGGGACTAATGAAAAACTGTTTTTT.

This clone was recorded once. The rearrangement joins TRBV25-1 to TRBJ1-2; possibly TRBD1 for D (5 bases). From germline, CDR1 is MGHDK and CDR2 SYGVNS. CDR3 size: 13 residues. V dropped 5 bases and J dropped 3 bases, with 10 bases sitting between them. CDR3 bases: TGTGCCAGCAGTAAGACAGCTGACTATGGCTACACCTTC. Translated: CASSKTADYGYTF.

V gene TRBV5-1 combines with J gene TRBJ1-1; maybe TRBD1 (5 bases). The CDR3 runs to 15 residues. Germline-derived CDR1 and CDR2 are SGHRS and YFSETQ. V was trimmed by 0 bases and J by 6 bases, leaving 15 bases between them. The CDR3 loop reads CASSLGVLQVPEAFF. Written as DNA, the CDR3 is TGCGCCAGCAGCTTGGGGGTCCTACAGGTCCCTGAAGCTTTCTTT.

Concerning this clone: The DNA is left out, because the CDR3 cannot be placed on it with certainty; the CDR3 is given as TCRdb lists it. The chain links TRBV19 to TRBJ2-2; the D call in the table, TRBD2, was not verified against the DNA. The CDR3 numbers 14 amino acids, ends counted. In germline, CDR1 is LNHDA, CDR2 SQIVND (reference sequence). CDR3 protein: CASTSGGNTGELFF.

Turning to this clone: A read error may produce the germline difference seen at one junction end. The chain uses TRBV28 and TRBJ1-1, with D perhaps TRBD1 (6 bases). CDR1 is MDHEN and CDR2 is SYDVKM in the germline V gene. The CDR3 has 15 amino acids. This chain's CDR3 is CASSGDRAWDTEAFF. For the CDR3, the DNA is TGTGCCAGCAGTGGGGACCGGGCTTGGGACACTGAGGCTTTCTTT.

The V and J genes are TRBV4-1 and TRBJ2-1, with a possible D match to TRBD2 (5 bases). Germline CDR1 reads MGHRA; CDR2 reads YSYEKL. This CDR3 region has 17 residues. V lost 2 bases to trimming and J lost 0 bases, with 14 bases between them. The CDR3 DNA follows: TGCGCCAGCAGCCAATTTTTGGACTCAACCTCCTACAATGAGCAGTTCTTC. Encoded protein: CASSQFLDSTSYNEQFF.